This entry is about one TCR beta chain. The sample is drawn from a study of blood T cell repertoires in COVID-19. The wider study: Nucleic acid was either cDNA or gDNA, and it came from T cells, B-cell-depleted T cells, or PBMCs.

Clones were sequenced by immunoSEQ multiplex PCR, and TCRdb holds only the in-frame ones, with some missing. This table has around 130,000 clones, approximately 90% appearing once. This CDR3 comprises 14 residues. Germline V gene sequence: CDR1 LGHDT, CDR2 YNNKEL (reference sequence). Trimming shortened V by 4 bases and J by 0 bases, and 10 bases separated the two germline ends. The sequenced sample was peripheral blood. The receptor was derived from a man aged 65-85 years with active or convalescent COVID-19. V and J are TRBV3-1 (or the pseudogene TRBV3-2) and TRBJ2-7; no reliable D call. Here the CDR3 reads CASSPLADSYEQYF. DNA of the CDR3: TGTGCCAGCAGCCCGCTGGCAGACTCCTACGAGCAGTACTTC.